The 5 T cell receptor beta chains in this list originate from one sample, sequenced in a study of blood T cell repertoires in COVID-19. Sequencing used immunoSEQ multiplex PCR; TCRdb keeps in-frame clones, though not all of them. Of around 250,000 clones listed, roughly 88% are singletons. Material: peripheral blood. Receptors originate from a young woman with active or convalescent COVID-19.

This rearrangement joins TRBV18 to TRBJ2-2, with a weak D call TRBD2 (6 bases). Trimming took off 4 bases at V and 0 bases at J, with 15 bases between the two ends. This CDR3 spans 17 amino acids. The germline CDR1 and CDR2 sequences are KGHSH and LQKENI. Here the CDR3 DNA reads TGTGCCAGCTCACTCACTGGCGGGGCCGCGAACACCGGGGAGCTGTTTTTT. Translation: CASSLTGGAANTGELFF.

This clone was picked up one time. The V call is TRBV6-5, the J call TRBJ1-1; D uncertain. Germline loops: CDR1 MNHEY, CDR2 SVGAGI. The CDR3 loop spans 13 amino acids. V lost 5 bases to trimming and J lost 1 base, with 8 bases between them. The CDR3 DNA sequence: TGTGCCAGCAGTCTAAACTGGAACACTGAAGCTTTCTTT. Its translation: CASSLNWNTEAFF.

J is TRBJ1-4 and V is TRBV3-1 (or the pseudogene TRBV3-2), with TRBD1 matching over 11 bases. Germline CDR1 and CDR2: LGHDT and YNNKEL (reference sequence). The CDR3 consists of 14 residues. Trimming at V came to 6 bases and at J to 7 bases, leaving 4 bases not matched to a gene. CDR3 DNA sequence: TGTGCCAGCAGGGACAGGGGGCTCGGTGAAAAACTGTTTTTT. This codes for CASRDRGLGEKLFF.

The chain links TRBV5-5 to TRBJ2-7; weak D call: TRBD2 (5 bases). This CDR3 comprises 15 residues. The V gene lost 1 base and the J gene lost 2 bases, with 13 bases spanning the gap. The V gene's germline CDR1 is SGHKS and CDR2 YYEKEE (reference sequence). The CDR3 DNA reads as TGTGCCAGCAGCTTGCCCAGCGGCCTTCCCTACGAGCAGTACTTC. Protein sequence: CASSLPSGLPYEQYF.

CDR3 protein: CASSLLIPLGGTVDNEQFF. The CDR3 nucleotides are TGTGCCAGCAGCTTATTAATTCCTCTGGGCGGGACGGTGGACAATGAGCAGTTCTTC. This chain joins TRBV7-6 and TRBJ2-1, with D possibly matching TRBD2 (6 bases). The V end was cut by 2 bases, the J end by 5 bases, with 25 bases between. CDR1 and CDR2 from the germline V gene are SGHVS and FNYEAQ. This CDR3 region has 19 residues. Full variable domain (remainder filled in from reference TRBV7-6 and TRBJ2-1): GAGVSQSPRYKVTKRGQDVALRCDPISGHVSLYWYRQALGQGPEFLTYFNYEAQQDKSGLPNDRFSAERPEGSISTLTIQRTEQRDSAMYRCASSLLIPLGGTVDNEQFFGPGTRLTVL.